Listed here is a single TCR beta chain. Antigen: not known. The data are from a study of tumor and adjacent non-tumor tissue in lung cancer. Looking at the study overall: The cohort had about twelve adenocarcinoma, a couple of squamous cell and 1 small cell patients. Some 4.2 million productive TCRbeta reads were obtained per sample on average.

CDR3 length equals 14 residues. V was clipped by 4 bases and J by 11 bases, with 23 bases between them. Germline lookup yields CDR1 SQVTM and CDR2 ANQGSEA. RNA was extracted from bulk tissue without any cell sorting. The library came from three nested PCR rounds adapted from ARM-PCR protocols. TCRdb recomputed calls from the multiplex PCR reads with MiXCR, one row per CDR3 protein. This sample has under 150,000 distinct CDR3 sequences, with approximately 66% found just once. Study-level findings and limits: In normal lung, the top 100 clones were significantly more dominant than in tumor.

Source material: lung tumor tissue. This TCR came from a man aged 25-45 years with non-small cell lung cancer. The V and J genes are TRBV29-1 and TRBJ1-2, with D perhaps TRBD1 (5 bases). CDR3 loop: CSVARDGSNYSYTF. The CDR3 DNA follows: TGCAGCGTTGCCCGGGACGGAAGTAACTATAGTTACACCTTC. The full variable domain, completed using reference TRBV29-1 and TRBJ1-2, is SAVISQKPSRDICQRGTSLTIQCQVDSQVTMMFWYRQQPGQSLTLIATANQGSEATYESGFVIDKFPISRPNLTFSTLTVSNMSPEDSSIYLCSVARDGSNYSYTFGSGTRLTVV.